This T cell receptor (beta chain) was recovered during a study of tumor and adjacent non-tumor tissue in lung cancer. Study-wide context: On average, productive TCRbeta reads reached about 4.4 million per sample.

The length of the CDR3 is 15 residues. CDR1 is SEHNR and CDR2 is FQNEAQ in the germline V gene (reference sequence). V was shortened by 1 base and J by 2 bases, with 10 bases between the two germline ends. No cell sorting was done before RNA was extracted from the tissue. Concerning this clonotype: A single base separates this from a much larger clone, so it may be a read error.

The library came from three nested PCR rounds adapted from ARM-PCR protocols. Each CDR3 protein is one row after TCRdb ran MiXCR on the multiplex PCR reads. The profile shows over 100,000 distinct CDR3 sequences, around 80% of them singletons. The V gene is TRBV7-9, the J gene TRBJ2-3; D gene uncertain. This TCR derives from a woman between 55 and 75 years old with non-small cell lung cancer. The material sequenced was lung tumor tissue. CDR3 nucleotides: TGTGCCAGCAGCTTAGGGGCTTCGCACACAGATACGCAGTATTTT. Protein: CASSLGASHTDTQYF.